These 27 T cell receptor beta chains share one sample of origin, sequenced in a study of blood T cell repertoires in COVID-19. Some clones are missing from TCRdb's copy, which holds only in-frame ones; the method was immunoSEQ multiplex PCR. The repertoire consists of approximately 150,000 clones, with around 90% occurring once and the leading ten covering 1.5% to 2%. The sample consisted of peripheral blood. These receptors were taken from a man in his 70s with acute or convalescent COVID-19.

The chain uses TRBV27 and TRBJ2-1; D not resolved. Germline CDR1 MNHEY, CDR2 SMNVEV (reference sequence). The CDR3 contains 13 residues. V gave up 6 bases and J gave up 2 bases, with 8 bases separating them. The CDR3 sequence: CASRAPPYNEQFF. The CDR3 DNA follows: TGTGCCAGCAGGGCCCCCCCCTACAATGAGCAGTTCTTC.

This rearrangement joins TRBV18 to TRBJ2-1, with 9 nucleotides matching TRBD1. Trimming at V came to 0 bases and at J to 10 bases, leaving 7 bases not matched to a gene. Germline V gives CDR1 KGHSH, CDR2 LQKENI. The CDR3 spans 15 residues. CDR3 DNA: TGTGCCAGCTCACCACCGCAAGTACAGGGGGCCGAGCAGTTCTTC. Amino acid sequence: CASSPPQVQGAEQFF.

The chain links TRBV4-1 to TRBJ2-7; 13 bases line up with TRBD2. The CDR3 has 18 residues. Losses at the gene ends were 4 bases for V and 0 bases for J; bases not matched to a gene: 9. Germline V gene sequence: CDR1 MGHRA, CDR2 YSYEKL. In nucleotides, the CDR3 is TGCGCCAGCAGCCTCCGGACTAGCGGGAGTATCACCTCCTACGAGCAGTACTTC. Translation: CASSLRTSGSITSYEQYF.

This chain links TRBV18 with TRBJ1-1, with a weak D call TRBD1 (5 bases). The CDR3 length is 12 residues. CDR1 KGHSH and CDR2 LQKENI come from the germline V gene. The germline V and J ends were trimmed by 4 bases and 3 bases, with 6 bases remaining between them. The CDR3 DNA reads as TGTGCCAGCTCACGGGGGGACACTGAAGCTTTCTTT. Its translation is CASSRGDTEAFF.

This rearrangement joins TRBV7-8 to TRBJ2-2, with a tentative D call TRBD1 (6 bases). The CDR3 sequence is 16 residues long. V lost 4 bases and J 5 bases, leaving 17 bases between the germline ends. CDR1 is SGHVS, CDR2 FQNEAQ, per germline. The CDR3 protein is CASSSPGTQQTGELFF. The CDR3 coding sequence is TGTGCCAGCAGCTCCCCCGGGACACAACAGACCGGGGAGCTGTTTTTT.

V gene TRBV7-2 combines with J gene TRBJ2-7; TRBD1 matches 7 bases. Germline V gene sequence: CDR1 SGHTA, CDR2 FQGNSA. The CDR3 covers 15 residues. V lost 4 bases, J lost 6 bases, and 12 bases stayed unmatched. CDR3 DNA: TGTGCCAGCAGCTCGACAGGGCCTCCCGGCCGCGAGCAGTACTTC. Translated, it gives CASSSTGPPGREQYF.

The chain couples TRBV10-3 to TRBJ1-5, with D possibly TRBD1 on 5 matching bases. The CDR3 spans 16 residues. V was trimmed by 0 bases and J by 2 bases, leaving 11 bases between them. Germline V gives CDR1 ENHRY, CDR2 SYGVKD. CDR3 nucleotides: TGTGCCATCAGTGAGTCGAGCGGGGCTCGCAATCAGCCCCAGCATTTT. Amino acids: CAISESSGARNQPQHF.

This clone was counted only a few times. The rearrangement joins TRBV30 to TRBJ1-1, with D perhaps TRBD1 (6 bases). The CDR3 totals 12 residues. Per germline, CDR1 GTSNPN and CDR2 SVGIG (reference sequence). Trimming took off 3 bases at V and 4 bases at J, with 9 bases between the two ends. CDR3 nucleotide sequence: TGTGCCTGGAGCCCGGACAGCACTGAAGCTTTCTTT. Translated, it gives CAWSPDSTEAFF.

Only one count was recorded for this clone. The rearrangement joins TRBV28 to TRBJ2-2; possibly TRBD1 for D (6 bases). The V gene's germline CDR1 is MDHEN and CDR2 SYDVKM. The CDR3 covers 15 residues. Trimming took off 5 bases at V and 3 bases at J, with 13 bases between the two ends. The CDR3 DNA reads TGTGCCAGCAGTATTACAGGGCGGCACACCGGGGAGCTGTTTTTT. Its translation is CASSITGRHTGELFF.

The chain has TRBV6-5 and TRBJ1-1; 8 bases match TRBD1. The CDR3 has 13 amino acids. Trimming at V came to 6 bases and at J to 8 bases, leaving 8 bases not matched to a gene. Germline assignment: CDR1 MNHEY and CDR2 SVGAGI. CDR3 loop: CASSATGVTEAFF. The CDR3 nucleotides read TGTGCCAGCAGCGCGACAGGGGTGACGGAAGCTTTCTTT.

This clone occurred once. This rearrangement joins TRBV5-1 to TRBJ2-1; TRBD2 matches 13 bases. With 4 bases clipped from V and 5 bases from J, the junction kept 6 bases outside the gene matches. The length of the CDR3 is 16 residues. Germline CDR1 reads SGHRS; CDR2 reads YFSETQ. This chain's CDR3 is CASSKRGLAGNNEQFF. For the CDR3, the DNA is TGCGCCAGCAGCAAGCGGGGACTAGCGGGGAACAATGAGCAGTTCTTC.

V gene TRBV28 combines with J gene TRBJ2-7; 7 nucleotides match TRBD1. Germline trimming cut 8 bases from V and 5 bases from J; bases unmatched to any gene: 9. This CDR3 spans 13 amino acids. Per the germline V gene, CDR1 is MDHEN and CDR2 is SYDVKM. The CDR3 sequence: CASSVGGQHEQYF. Written as DNA, the CDR3 is TGTGCCAGCTCTGTAGGGGGCCAGCACGAGCAGTACTTC.

The chain recombines TRBV20-1 with TRBJ2-7; TRBD2 aligns across 11 bases. The CDR3 covers 16 residues. Unmatched junction bases numbered 8, after V lost 3 bases and J lost 1 base. CDR1 is DFQATT, CDR2 SNEGSKA, per germline (reference sequence). CDR3 protein: CSASPPLAGGSYEQYF. CDR3 coding DNA: TGCAGTGCTAGTCCGCCGCTAGCGGGAGGATCCTACGAGCAGTACTTC.

The rearrangement uses TRBV19 and TRBJ2-1, with 7 bases matching TRBD2. The CDR3 loop spans 14 amino acids. The J segment lost 0 bases and the V segment lost 5 bases, leaving 1 base of the junction unmatched. Germline assignment: CDR1 LNHDA and CDR2 SQIVND (reference sequence). The CDR3 here is CASSRGGSYNEQFF. The CDR3 nucleotides read TGTGCCAGTAGTCGCGGGGGCTCCTACAATGAGCAGTTCTTC.

The sample holds one count of this clone. V gene TRBV19 combines with J gene TRBJ1-5; 8 bases are a match to TRBD1. The CDR3 has 14 amino acids. The V and J ends lost 5 bases and 5 bases, in that order; junction bases with no gene match: 5. From germline, CDR1 is LNHDA and CDR2 SQIVND (reference sequence). The CDR3 sequence: CASSGTGLYQPQHF. In DNA, the CDR3 is TGTGCCAGTAGTGGGACAGGTTTATATCAGCCCCAGCATTTT.

The CDR3 nucleotides read TGTGCCAGCAGTTATTCGACAGTTTCCTACGAGCAGTACTTC. The encoded protein is CASSYSTVSYEQYF. The J gene is TRBJ2-7, the V gene TRBV6-2 or TRBV6-3; TRBD1 is a possible D gene (5 bases). The CDR3 totals 14 residues. Per germline, CDR1 MNHEY and CDR2 SVGEGT. V was cut by 3 bases and J by 1 base, with 10 bases left in between.

There are a few counts of this clone. The chain carries TRBV6-5 and TRBJ2-6, with D possibly being TRBD2 (5 bases). This CDR3 has 14 residues. Trimming took off 7 bases at V and 2 bases at J, with 9 bases between the two ends. CDR1 and CDR2 from the germline V gene are MNHEY and SVGAGI. The CDR3 nucleotides read TGTGCCAGCAATCGAGCGGCTGGGGCCAACGTCCTGACTTTC. Residues: CASNRAAGANVLTF.

The chain recombines TRBV30 with TRBJ2-3; maybe TRBD1 (6 bases). The V end lost 0 bases, the J end lost 1 base, and 8 bases lay between the germline ends. The CDR3 has 14 residues. CDR1 and CDR2 (germline): GTSNPN, SVGIG (reference sequence). The CDR3 loop is CAWSVAGGTDTQYF. The CDR3 DNA follows: TGTGCCTGGAGTGTGGCAGGGGGCACAGATACGCAGTATTTT. The variable domain in full, completed from reference TRBV30 and TRBJ2-3, reads SQTIHQWPATLVQPVGSPLSLECTVEGTSNPNLYWYRQAAGRGLQLLFYSVGIGQISSEVPQNLSASRPQDRQFILSSKKLLLSDSGFYLCAWSVAGGTDTQYFGPGTRLTVL.

The V gene is TRBV19, the J gene TRBJ1-3, with 12 bases matching TRBD1. The CDR3 loop spans 16 amino acids. V was pared by 4 bases and J by 4 bases, with 5 bases of the junction left unmatched. Germline V CDR1 and CDR2: LNHDA, SQIVND (reference sequence). This CDR3 is CASSTRDRGRGNTIYF. For the CDR3, the DNA is TGTGCCAGTAGTACCCGGGACAGGGGGCGAGGAAACACCATATATTTT.

The chain links TRBV6-1 to TRBJ1-5; a possible D gene is TRBD1 (5 bases). Trimming cost V 2 bases and J 1 base, with 12 bases left between them. CDR3 size: 16 residues. Germline CDR1 and CDR2: MNHNS and SASEGT. CDR3 in amino acids: CASSEWGVSSNQPQHF. In nucleotides, the CDR3 is TGTGCCAGCAGTGAATGGGGGGTTTCGAGCAATCAGCCCCAGCATTTT.

Points on this clone: The limits of the CDR3 on the DNA are not certain, so only TCRdb's listed CDR3 is given. The rearrangement uses TRBV14 and TRBJ2-7; the tabulated D call, TRBD1, remains unverified against the DNA. Germline CDR1 and CDR2: SGHDN and FVKESK. The CDR3 region is 18 residues in length, termini included. The CDR3 loop reads CASSHLTGVGSVRGEQYF.

The chain has TRBV2 and TRBJ1-5; weak D call: TRBD1 (5 bases). The CDR3 runs 14 residues. Trimming removed 6 bases from V and 4 bases from J, with 13 bases in between. Germline values: CDR1 SNHLY, CDR2 FYNNEI. The CDR3 sequence is CASSNSRGNQPQHF. CDR3 bases: TGTGCCAGCAGCAACTCCCGGGGGAATCAGCCCCAGCATTTT.

This clone was observed a few times. The chain links TRBV19 to TRBJ1-3, with TRBD1 matching over 7 bases. The CDR3 is 17 residues long. The germline V gene encodes CDR1 LNHDA and CDR2 SQIVND (reference sequence). V was pared by 4 bases and J by 0 bases, with 9 bases of the junction left unmatched. This chain's CDR3 is CASSKGQRSGSGNTIYF. CDR3 DNA sequence: TGTGCCAGTAGTAAGGGACAGCGGTCCGGCTCTGGAAACACCATATATTTT.

With respect to this clone: Because the CDR3's place on the DNA is in doubt, the DNA is left out and the CDR3 is given as listed by TCRdb. The chain uses TRBV6-5 and TRBJ1-2; TRBD1 was called by the table and not checked on the DNA. The V gene's germline CDR1 is MNHEY and CDR2 SVGAGI. The CDR3 length is 13 residues, termini included. The CDR3 loop reads CASSFGTGAGVTF.

This chain connects TRBV15 to TRBJ2-3, with D unresolved. V was pared by 5 bases and J by 3 bases, with 15 bases between. Germline CDR1 LNHNV, CDR2 YYDKDF (reference sequence). The CDR3 sequence is 15 residues long. The CDR3: CATSPNLKRTDTQYF. CDR3 nucleotides: TGTGCCACCAGCCCGAACCTTAAGAGGACAGATACGCAGTATTTT.

The chain has TRBV6-5 and TRBJ2-7; the match to TRBD2 covers 7 bases. The CDR3 covers 13 residues. CDR1 MNHEY and CDR2 SVGAGI come from the germline V gene. The V gene end was trimmed by 9 bases and the J gene end by 7 bases; junction bases not matched to a gene: 12. CDR3 coding DNA: TGTGCCAGTCGTGACCCAGGGAGGGGAGAGCAGTACTTC. It encodes CASRDPGRGEQYF.

This rearrangement joins TRBV19 to TRBJ2-4; 8 nucleotides match TRBD1. The CDR3 spans 15 residues. V dropped 6 bases and J dropped 4; count of bases not matched to a gene: 8. Germline assignment: CDR1 LNHDA and CDR2 SQIVND (reference sequence). CDR3 sequence reads: CASSSGTGGKNIQYF. DNA of the CDR3: TGTGCCAGTAGCTCCGGGACAGGCGGAAAAAACATTCAGTACTTC.